This T cell receptor beta chain was identified in a study of cytomegalovirus exposure and HLA in healthy donors. Whole-study results and caveats: With DRB1 most and HLA-C fewest, TCR association rates differed between HLA loci in a later analysis.

Concerning this clone: The antigen remains unidentified. One end of the junction varies from germline; a read error may be responsible.

PCR was performed using 60 Vbeta and 13 Jbeta primers. Sequencing was performed with immunoSEQ multiplex PCR; in TCRdb, only in-frame clones are kept and a portion is missing. In the table there are under 150,000 clones, roughly 83% of which are singletons. The receptor comes from a man between 18 and 35 years old in good health and CMV-seronegative. Source material: PBMCs.

For the CDR3, the DNA is TGTGCCACCAGCAGAGATACAGGACAAGGGACCCAGTACTTC. Translated, it gives CATSRDTGQGTQYF. The chain links TRBV15 to TRBJ2-5; TRBD1 might be the D (5 bases). CDR3 length equals 14 residues. Germline V gives CDR1 LNHNV, CDR2 YYDKDF (reference sequence).